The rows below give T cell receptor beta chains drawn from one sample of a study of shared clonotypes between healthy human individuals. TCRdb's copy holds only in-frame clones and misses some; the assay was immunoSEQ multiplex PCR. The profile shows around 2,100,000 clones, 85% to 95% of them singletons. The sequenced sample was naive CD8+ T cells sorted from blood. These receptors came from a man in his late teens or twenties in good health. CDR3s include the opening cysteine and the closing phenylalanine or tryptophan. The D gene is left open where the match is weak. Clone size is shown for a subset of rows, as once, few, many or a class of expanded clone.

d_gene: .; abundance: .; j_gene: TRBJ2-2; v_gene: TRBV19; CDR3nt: TGTGCCAGTAGTATTTGGGGCCCCGGGGAGCTGTTTTTT; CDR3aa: CASSIWGPGELFF
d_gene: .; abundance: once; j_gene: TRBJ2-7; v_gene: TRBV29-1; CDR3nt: TGCAGCGTTGCCTTAGGGCAGGGGTGGTCCTACGAGCAGTACTTC; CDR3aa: CSVALGQGWSYEQYF
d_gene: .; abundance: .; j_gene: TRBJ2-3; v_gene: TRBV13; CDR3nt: TGTGCCAGCAGCTTATTAGGGCGGTCAGATACGCAGTATTTT; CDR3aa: CASSLLGRSDTQYF
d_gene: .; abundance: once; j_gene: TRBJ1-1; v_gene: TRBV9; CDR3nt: TGTGCCAGCAGCGTAGCCCCGGTGGAGGGTGTGAACACTGAAGCTTTCTTT; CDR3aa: CASSVAPVEGVNTEAFF
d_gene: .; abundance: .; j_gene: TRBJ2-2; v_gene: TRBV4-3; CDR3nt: TGCGCCAGCAGCCGGACCACGGGGAACACCGGGGAGCTGTTTTTT; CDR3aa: CASSRTTGNTGELFF
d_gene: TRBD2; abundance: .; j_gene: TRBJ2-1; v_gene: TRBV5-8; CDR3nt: TGTGCCAGCAGCCCTCAGTCCGGGACTAGCGACAATGAGCAGTTCTTC; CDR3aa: CASSPQSGTSDNEQFF
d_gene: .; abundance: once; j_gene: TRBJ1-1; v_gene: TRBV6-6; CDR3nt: TGTGCCAGCAGTTACTCGAGGCAGAACACTGAAGCTTTCTTT; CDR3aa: CASSYSRQNTEAFF
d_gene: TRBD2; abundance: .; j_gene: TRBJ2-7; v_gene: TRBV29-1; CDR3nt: TGCAGCGTTGAAGATAGGGAGGGGCGCTACGAGCAGTACTTC; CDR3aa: CSVEDREGRYEQYF
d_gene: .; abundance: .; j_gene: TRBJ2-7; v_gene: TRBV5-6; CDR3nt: TGTGCCAGCAGCCTGGGATTCTACGAGCAGTACTTC; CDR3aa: CASSLGFYEQYF
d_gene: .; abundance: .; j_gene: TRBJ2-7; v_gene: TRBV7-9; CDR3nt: TGTGCCAGCAGCCGGAGTTCCTACGAGCAGTACTTC; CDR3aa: CASSRSSYEQYF
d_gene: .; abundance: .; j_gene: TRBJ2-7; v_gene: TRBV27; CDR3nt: TGTGCCAGCAGGAGGGCCCCCTCCTACGAGCAGTACTTC; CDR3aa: CASRRAPSYEQYF
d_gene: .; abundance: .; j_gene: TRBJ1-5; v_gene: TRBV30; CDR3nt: TGTGCCTGGAGCCTAAATCAGGATCGCCAGCATTTT; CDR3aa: CAWSLNQDRQHF